The 14 T cell receptor beta chains reported below all come from one sample, sequenced in a study of regulatory T cells in long-lasting Graves disease. Time point indicated: newly diagnosed GD, antithyroid drugs for less than 3 months. Making the TCR library involved RNA that had been extracted from PBMCs. Sequencing libraries for TCR beta were prepared with iRepertoire HTBI primers and Arm-PCR of CDR3 regions. TCRdb analysed the multiplex PCR reads with MiXCR anew, one entry per CDR3 protein. The sample carries over 300,000 distinct CDR3 sequences, roughly 16% recorded once. The sample consisted of peripheral blood mononuclear cells (PBMCs), taken at new diagnosis, from a patient treated with antithyroid drugs. The receptors come from a female donor with Graves disease.

This clonotype came up a few times. A much bigger clone sits one base away, suggesting this may be a read error. The chain joins TRBV5-1 to TRBJ1-1; possible D gene TRBD1, 6 bases. The CDR3 has 15 amino acids. Germline V CDR1 and CDR2: SGHRS, YFSETQ. CDR3 sequence (DNA): TGCGCCAGCGGCTTGGACAGTTCGGAAGACACTGAAGCTTTCTTT. As protein: CASGLDSSEDTEAFF.

There are many counts of this clonotype. The chain has TRBV6-1 and TRBJ1-1, with 7 nucleotides matching TRBD1. The CDR3 contains 17 residues. V shed 6 bases and J 0 bases; nucleotides not matched to a gene: 13. Germline values: CDR1 MNHNS, CDR2 SASEGT. For the CDR3, the DNA is TGTGCCAGCAGCCCGGACAGGCGCCGGAGGGTGAACACTGAAGCTTTCTTT. Protein: CASSPDRRRRVNTEAFF.

This clonotype was detected ten times or more. CDR3 loop: CASSSVLAGGRETQYF. As DNA, the CDR3 is TGTGCCAGCAGTTCCGTACTAGCGGGAGGTCGGGAGACCCAGTACTTC. The chain is built from TRBV28 and TRBJ2-5; TRBD2 agrees at 12 bases. CDR3 size: 16 residues. V was clipped by 4 bases and J by 5 bases; unmatched bases: 8. Germline values: CDR1 MDHEN, CDR2 SYDVKM.

This clonotype was seen repeatedly, ten times or more. The rearrangement joins TRBV27 to TRBJ2-3; D is uncertain. The CDR3 loop spans 14 amino acids. CDR1 is MNHEY and CDR2 is SMNVEV in the germline V gene (reference sequence). Trimming removed 2 bases from V and 1 base from J, with 7 bases in between. The CDR3 DNA sequence: TGTGCCAGCAGTTTAATTCAGCGCACAGATACGCAGTATTTT. Protein sequence: CASSLIQRTDTQYF.

There are many counts of this clonotype. The rearrangement links TRBV6-1 to TRBJ1-1, with D maybe TRBD1 (5 bases). The CDR3 sequence is 16 residues long. Germline V gene sequence: CDR1 MNHNS, CDR2 SASEGT. V lost 8 bases and J 1 base, leaving 20 bases between the germline ends. The CDR3 DNA reads TGTGCCAGCTCATATGAAATGGGGGTTCCGAACACTGAAGCTTTCTTT. It encodes CASSYEMGVPNTEAFF.

Many counts were recorded for this clonotype. The chain recombines TRBV12-3 or TRBV12-4 with TRBJ1-4; the match to TRBD1 covers 8 bases. Trimming cost V 5 bases and J 3 bases; bases outside gene matches: 5. The CDR3 loop spans 15 amino acids. This CDR3 reads CASSKTGVANEKLFF. CDR3 DNA sequence: TGTGCCAGCAGTAAGACAGGGGTGGCTAATGAAAAACTGTTTTTT.

The chain is built from TRBV19 and TRBJ2-1; a weak D match, TRBD2 (6 bases). V lost 5 bases and J 5 bases, leaving 13 bases between the germline ends. The CDR3 totals 14 residues. The germline V gene has CDR1 LNHDA and CDR2 SQIVND (reference sequence). This CDR3 is CASSAREPNNEQFF. The CDR3 region has the DNA TGTGCCAGTAGTGCCCGGGAGCCCAACAATGAGCAGTTCTTC. The full variable domain, with the rest looked up from reference TRBV19 and TRBJ2-1, is DGGITQSPKYLFRKEGQNVTLSCEQNLNHDAMYWYRQDPGQGLRLIYYSQIVNDFQKGDIAEGYSVSREKKESFPLTVTSAQKNPTAFYLCASSAREPNNEQFFGPGTRLTVL.

Many counts were recorded for this clonotype. The rearrangement joins TRBV7-3 to TRBJ1-1, with TRBD1 as a possible D gene (5 bases). The CDR3 spans 14 residues. Between the trimmed V and J ends, which lost 0 bases and 5 bases, there was a span of 10 bases. The V gene's germline CDR1 is SGHTA and CDR2 FQGTGA. This CDR3 reads CASSLTGEGTEAFF. The CDR3 nucleotides are TGTGCCAGCAGCTTAACAGGGGAGGGGACTGAAGCTTTCTTT.

This clonotype was picked up a small number of times. The J gene is TRBJ2-3, the V gene TRBV20-1; TRBD2 matches 11 bases. Germline loops: CDR1 DFQATT, CDR2 SNEGSKA (reference sequence). The CDR3 length is 16 residues. With 1 base clipped from V and 4 bases from J, the junction kept 7 bases outside the gene matches. The CDR3 spells CSARGTSGSIADTQYF. CDR3 sequence (DNA): TGCAGTGCTAGAGGAACTAGCGGGAGCATCGCAGATACGCAGTATTTT.

This clonotype was seen at least ten times. The chain combines TRBV3-1 with TRBJ2-5; 7 bases fit TRBD2. The V and J ends lost 0 bases and 5 bases, in that order; junction bases with no gene match: 0. Germline V gene lookup returns CDR1 LGHDT and CDR2 YNNKEL (reference sequence). The CDR3 has 13 amino acids. The CDR3 sequence is CASSQEGGETQYF. CDR3 DNA sequence: TGTGCCAGCAGCCAAGAGGGGGGGGAGACCCAGTACTTC.

This clonotype was seen repeatedly, ten times or more. The chain uses TRBV12-3 or TRBV12-4 and TRBJ1-5; unclear D gene. The CDR3 is 15 residues long. Trimming left V 7 bases short and J 4 bases short, with 17 bases between. CDR3 in amino acids: CASMADGGRNQPQHF. CDR3 DNA: TGTGCCAGCATGGCCGATGGCGGCCGGAATCAGCCCCAGCATTTT.

This clonotype occurred many times. The chain is built from TRBV2 and TRBJ1-5; no clear D. Germline loops: CDR1 SNHLY, CDR2 FYNNEI. Between the trimmed V and J ends, which lost 1 base and 2 bases, there was a span of 12 bases. The CDR3 loop spans 16 amino acids. The CDR3 loop is CASSEEQGNGNQPQHF. CDR3 coding DNA: TGTGCCAGCAGTGAAGAGCAAGGGAATGGCAATCAGCCCCAGCATTTT. Filled out from reference TRBV2 and TRBJ1-5, the complete variable domain reads EPEVTQTPSHQVTQMGQEVILRCVPISNHLYFYWYRQILGQKVEFLVSFYNNEISEKSEIFDDQFSVERPDGSNFTLKIRSTKLEDSAMYFCASSEEQGNGNQPQHFGDGTRLSIL.

The chain uses TRBV19 and TRBJ2-1; D is perhaps TRBD1 or TRBD2 (5 bases each). The CDR3 runs to 12 residues. CDR1 and CDR2 from the germline V gene are LNHDA and SQIVND (reference sequence). The CDR3 nucleotides are TGTGCGTCCCGGGACGGACTCAATGAGCAGTTCTTC. Amino acids: CASRDGLNEQFF.

This clonotype was seen ten or more times. The chain recombines TRBV27 with TRBJ2-7; D perhaps matches TRBD2 (6 bases). This CDR3 has 14 residues. Trimming pared 9 bases from V and 0 bases from J, leaving 15 bases between. Germline lookup yields CDR1 MNHEY and CDR2 SMNVEV (reference sequence). CDR3 sequence: CASSAGSLSYEQYF. CDR3 DNA sequence: TGTGCCAGTTCCGCGGGGTCACTCTCCTACGAGCAGTACTTC.